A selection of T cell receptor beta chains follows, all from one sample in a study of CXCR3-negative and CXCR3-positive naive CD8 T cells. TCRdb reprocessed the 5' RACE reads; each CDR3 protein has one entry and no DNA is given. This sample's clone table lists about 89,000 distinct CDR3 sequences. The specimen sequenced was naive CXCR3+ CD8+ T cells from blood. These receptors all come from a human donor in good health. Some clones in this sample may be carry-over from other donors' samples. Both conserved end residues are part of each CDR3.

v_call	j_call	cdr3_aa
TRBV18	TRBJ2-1	CASSPASSYNEQFF
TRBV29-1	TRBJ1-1	CSVNAGDNTEAFF
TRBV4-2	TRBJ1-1	CASSQESRGGNTEAFF
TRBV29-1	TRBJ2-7	CSVVSSTSGLSYEQYF
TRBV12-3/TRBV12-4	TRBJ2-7	CASRSGGIDEQYF
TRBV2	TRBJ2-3	CASSVLRATTDTQYF
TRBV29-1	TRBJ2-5	CSVEELTDLGTQYF
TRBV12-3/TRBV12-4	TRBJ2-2	CASSLEAKVRAGELFF
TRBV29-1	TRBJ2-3	CSVEGLRSSTDTQYF
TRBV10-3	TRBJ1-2	CAAEDRVNYGYTF
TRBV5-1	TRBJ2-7	CASSPQPSDVYEQYF
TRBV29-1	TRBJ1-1	CSVVTGGFGNTEAFF
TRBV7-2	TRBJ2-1	CASSLWLYNEQFF
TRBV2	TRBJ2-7	CASSEPGFTYEQYF
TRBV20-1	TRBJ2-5	CSAGFGGPSQYF
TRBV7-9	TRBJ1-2	CASSLPRPVGGYTF
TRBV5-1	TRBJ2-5	CASSLGLEETQYF
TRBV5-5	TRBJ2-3	CASSLGQTDTQYF
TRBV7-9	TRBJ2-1	CASSSAGPAWGSYNEQFF
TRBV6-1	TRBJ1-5	CASSEPTGTASSNQPQHF
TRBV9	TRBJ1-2	CASSGSRDNYGYTF
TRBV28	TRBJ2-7	CASRNRPYEQYF
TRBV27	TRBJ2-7	CASSLLNPIGDRDEQYF
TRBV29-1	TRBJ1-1	CSVEFGFKVMNTEAFF
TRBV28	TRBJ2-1	CASSLWAAQYNEQFF
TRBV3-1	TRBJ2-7	CASSQEYSSAYEQYF
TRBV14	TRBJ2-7	CASSQDYGTYEQYF
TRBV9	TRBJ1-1	CASSVGDSFYTEAFF
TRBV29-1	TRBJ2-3	CSVATDRLADTQYF
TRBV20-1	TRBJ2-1	CSARVKLGDSPYNEQFF
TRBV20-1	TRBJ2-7	CSAPGLAYEQYF
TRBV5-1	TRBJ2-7	CASSDTSGGSGVEQYF
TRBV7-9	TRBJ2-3	CASSPETSGRIYTQYF
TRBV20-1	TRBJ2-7	CSARDVGQGAYEQYF
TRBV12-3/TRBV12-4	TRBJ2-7	CASSSKGYEQYF
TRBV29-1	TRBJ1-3	CSVTGSSGNTIYF
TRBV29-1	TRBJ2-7	CSVRIGTSYEQYF
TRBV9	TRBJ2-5	CASSRADGQETQYF
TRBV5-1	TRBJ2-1	CASSPGLAGVHEQFF
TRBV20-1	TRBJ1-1	CSESLSPMRSAFF
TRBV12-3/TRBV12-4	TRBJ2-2	CASSFWVRTDDWYTGELFF
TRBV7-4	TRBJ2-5	CASSYGWTGGERAGDVCEETQYF
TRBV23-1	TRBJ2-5	CASRRGRQETQYF
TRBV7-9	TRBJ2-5	CASSLVGNQETQYF
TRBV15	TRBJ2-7	CATSPAGSYEQYF
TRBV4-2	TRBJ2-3	CASSQEAGGPDTQYF